This is a list of T cell receptor beta chains from one sample in a study of a mutant IDH1 vaccine in newly diagnosed glioma. Libraries were prepared by immunoSEQ multiplex PCR; TCRdb keeps only in-frame clonotypes and omits some of them. The table includes about 53,000 clones, approximately 79% detected once. Their recognized antigens are unknown. The sequences come from PBMCs, collected from a glioma patient whose treatment included an IDH1 peptide vaccine. The source is a woman aged 45-65 years with glioma. CDR3s include the opening cysteine and the closing phenylalanine or tryptophan.

17	TRBV5-1	TRBJ1-6	CASRSGARSSYNSPLHF
17	TRBV4-3	TRBJ2-3	CASSQEKTSGNTDTQYF
14	TRBV9	TRBJ2-7	CASSVDTGAYEQYF
15	TRBV2	TRBJ2-1	CASSEARGGANEQFF
15	TRBV10-3	TRBJ1-1	CAIRPAGQGATEAFF
15	TRBV6-4	TRBJ2-3	CASSDEGSGTDTQYF
14	TRBV6-1	TRBJ1-2	CASILGRGAYGYTF
13	TRBV4-1	TRBJ2-5	CASSLGPGGTQYF
16	TRBV5-1	TRBJ1-1	CASSFMRGVGNTEAFF
16	TRBV7-2	TRBJ1-3	CASSLVGGKGRNTIYF
16	TRBV19	TRBJ1-1	CASSTEGITGDAEAFF
17	TRBV10-2	TRBJ2-5	CASSERSPSWGQETQYF
11	TRBV2	TRBJ1-6	CASTIGGPLHF
15	TRBV27	TRBJ1-3	CASSLTGFSGNTIYF
14	TRBV18	TRBJ1-1	CASSPDSLPYEAFF
13	TRBV11-2	TRBJ1-2	CASSSSRVSGYTF
13	TRBV9	TRBJ2-7	CASSPGQGYEQYF
14	TRBV9	TRBJ2-7	CASSAGGLNHEQYF